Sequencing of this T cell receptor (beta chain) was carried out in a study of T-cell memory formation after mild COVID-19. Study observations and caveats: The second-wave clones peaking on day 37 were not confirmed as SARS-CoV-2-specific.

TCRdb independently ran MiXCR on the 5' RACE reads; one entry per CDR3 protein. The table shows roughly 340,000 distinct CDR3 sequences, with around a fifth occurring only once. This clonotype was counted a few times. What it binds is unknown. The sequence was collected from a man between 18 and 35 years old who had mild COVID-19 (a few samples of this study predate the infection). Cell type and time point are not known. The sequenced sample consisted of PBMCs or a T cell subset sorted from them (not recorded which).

CDR3 loop: CASSVGAGGNTIYF. CDR3 nucleotides: TGTGCCAGCAGCGTCGGGGCCGGCGGAAACACCATATATTTT. The chain carries TRBV9 and TRBJ1-3, with D tentatively TRBD1 (5 bases). Germline loops: CDR1 SGDLS, CDR2 YYNGEE. The CDR3 spans 14 residues. The V end lost 2 bases, the J end lost 4 bases, and 10 bases lay between the germline ends.